This TCR beta chain was recovered during a study of cytomegalovirus exposure and HLA in healthy donors. This PCR relied on a set of 60 Vbeta primers and 13 Jbeta primers. The repertoire was sequenced with immunoSEQ multiplex PCR; TCRdb's copy has only in-frame clones and lacks some. Of around 200,000 clones detected, about 80% appear once; the ten largest clones hold approximately 10%. The sequenced material came from PBMCs. The TCR was taken from a woman between 45 and 65 years old in good health and CMV-seropositive.

The DNA of the CDR3 is TGTGCCAGCTCACCAGGGACAGGGAGCTACGAGCAGTACTTC. Its translation is CASSPGTGSYEQYF. This chain uses TRBV18 with TRBJ2-5, with 9 bases identical to TRBD1. The J call is doubtful: the DNA matches TRBJ2-7 better. Germline loops: CDR1 KGHSH, CDR2 LQKENI. This CDR3 is built from 14 residues.